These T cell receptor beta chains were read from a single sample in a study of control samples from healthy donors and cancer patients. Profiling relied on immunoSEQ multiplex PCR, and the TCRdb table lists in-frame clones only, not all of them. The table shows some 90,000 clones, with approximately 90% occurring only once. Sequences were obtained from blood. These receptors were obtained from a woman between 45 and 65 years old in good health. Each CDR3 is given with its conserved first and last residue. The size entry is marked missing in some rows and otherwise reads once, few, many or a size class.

cdr3_aa: CSAHLGGEQFF
clone_size: NA
v_call: TRBV20-1

cdr3_aa: CASSPKRVPSGNTIYF
clone_size: NA
v_call: TRBV7-8

cdr3_aa: CATSDPGGQDTDTQYF
clone_size: NA
v_call: TRBV24-1

cdr3_aa: CASSGDWNTEAFF
clone_size: NA
v_call: TRBV7-9

cdr3_aa: CASSPFRDSRNGYTF
clone_size: NA
v_call: TRBV6-5

cdr3_aa: CASSQGDRAGPYNSPLHF
clone_size: NA
v_call: TRBV14

cdr3_aa: CASSLGIQIPGPAFF
clone_size: NA
v_call: TRBV11-2

cdr3_aa: CASSQEEAQAAEAFF
clone_size: NA
v_call: TRBV3-1/TRBV3-2

cdr3_aa: CASSLDRDNSPLHF
clone_size: NA
v_call: TRBV18

cdr3_aa: CASTPASSSGGYEQYF
clone_size: NA
v_call: TRBV28

cdr3_aa: CASSQGEGVSNQPQHF
clone_size: NA
v_call: TRBV4-2

cdr3_aa: CASSPGTNYGYTF
clone_size: NA
v_call: TRBV19

cdr3_aa: CSVVTGTATEAFF
clone_size: NA
v_call: TRBV29-1

cdr3_aa: CASRNRGLWETQYF
clone_size: NA
v_call: TRBV28

cdr3_aa: CASSSGQGWREQYF
clone_size: NA
v_call: TRBV7-9

cdr3_aa: CASSYDLPGELFF
clone_size: NA
v_call: TRBV7-7

cdr3_aa: CASSLGTGDNEQFF
clone_size: NA
v_call: TRBV5-1

cdr3_aa: CASSFSSGDSYEQYF
clone_size: few
v_call: TRBV27

cdr3_aa: CARLPNLTGRVFMFTSGNTIYF
clone_size: NA
v_call: TRBV18

cdr3_aa: CASSPSQDAYEQYF
clone_size: NA
v_call: TRBV18

cdr3_aa: CASSDLPSGSSYNEQFF
clone_size: NA
v_call: TRBV6-4

cdr3_aa: CASSALGGSSYEQYF
clone_size: NA
v_call: TRBV7-9

cdr3_aa: CASSVDRFNQPQHF
clone_size: NA
v_call: TRBV2

cdr3_aa: CASSLQIRSLAFF
clone_size: NA
v_call: TRBV7-8

cdr3_aa: CASSKASGLNYGYTF
clone_size: NA
v_call: TRBV7-2

cdr3_aa: CASSIFRGLAGGNYYNEQFF
clone_size: NA
v_call: TRBV19

cdr3_aa: CASSPGDTLFGYTF
clone_size: NA
v_call: TRBV3-1/TRBV3-2

cdr3_aa: CASSYRGLEAFF
clone_size: NA
v_call: TRBV7-9

cdr3_aa: CASSLSEGIQPQHF
clone_size: NA
v_call: TRBV27

cdr3_aa: CASSLDIAGGPVRETQYF
clone_size: once
v_call: TRBV7-8

cdr3_aa: CASSLVAHDRVNYGYTF
clone_size: NA
v_call: TRBV7-6

cdr3_aa: CASSVDGEYRRLNYGYTF
clone_size: NA
v_call: TRBV9

cdr3_aa: CASTGRLSGANVLTF
clone_size: NA
v_call: TRBV19

cdr3_aa: CASSLKGLFQETQYF
clone_size: NA
v_call: TRBV27

cdr3_aa: CASSLASGGGETQYF
clone_size: NA
v_call: TRBV7-9

cdr3_aa: CASSYRGGTEAFF
clone_size: NA
v_call: TRBV7-2

cdr3_aa: CASSETKNYGYTF
clone_size: NA
v_call: TRBV2

cdr3_aa: CASSQGGEVDWPQHF
clone_size: NA
v_call: TRBV3-1/TRBV3-2

cdr3_aa: CASSYGADTEAFF
clone_size: NA
v_call: TRBV5-1

cdr3_aa: CATKGSNYGYTF
clone_size: NA
v_call: TRBV12-3/TRBV12-4

cdr3_aa: CASSIGRTGPGELFF
clone_size: NA
v_call: TRBV19

cdr3_aa: CASSYSIGRGGHNEQFF
clone_size: NA
v_call: TRBV6-2/TRBV6-3

cdr3_aa: CASKKRGGFNQPQHF
clone_size: few
v_call: TRBV2

cdr3_aa: CASSIGSYNSPLHF
clone_size: NA
v_call: TRBV7-8

cdr3_aa: CASSPGLAGVNTGELFF
clone_size: NA
v_call: TRBV4-3

cdr3_aa: CASRALGDTEAFF
clone_size: NA
v_call: TRBV6-5